The sequence of this T cell receptor beta chain was determined in a study of control samples from healthy donors and cancer patients. V lost 5 bases to trimming and J lost 4 bases; unmatched junction nucleotides: 13. CDR1 and CDR2 from the germline V gene are MNHEY and SMNVEV (reference sequence). The CDR3 consists of 16 residues. This table comes from immunoSEQ multiplex PCR, and its TCRdb copy is limited to in-frame clones, with some not included. The sample records around 58,000 clones, 90% to 97% being singletons. The source material was blood. V is TRBV27 and J is TRBJ1-2; TRBD1 aligns across 7 bases. The sequence came from a woman between 18 and 29 years old in good health. CDR3 DNA sequence: TGTGCCAGCAGTCCCCTGACAGGGCCTTCCTTCTATGGCTACACCTTC. Its translation is CASSPLTGPSFYGYTF.